Listed here are 27 T cell receptor beta chains from one sample, sequenced in a study of CD8 T cells in ankylosing spondylitis listed by TCRdb under 2017. The library came from 5' RACE. Sequencer: Illumina HiSeq 2500. TCRdb reprocessing: public reads trimmed at Q25 with fastp, clones called with MiXCR, in-frame beta chains kept. Records with the same CDR3 protein are collapsed into one entry carrying the most frequent genes and DNA. The sample data list fewer than 35,000 distinct CDR3 sequences, and more than 30% of these were observed just once. The leading ten clones occupy about 50% of the sample. The sample comprised synovial fluid, either unsorted or a sorted T cell fraction (not recorded which). The receptors come from a male donor with ankylosing spondylitis.

The V and J genes are TRBV6-6 and TRBJ2-7; D may be TRBD1 (6 bases). The CDR3 sequence is 13 residues long. Germline lookup yields CDR1 MNHNY and CDR2 SVGAGI (reference sequence). CDR3: CASSFTGSSYEHV. The CDR3 nucleotides read TGTGCCAGCAGCTTTACAGGGAGCTCCTACGAGCACGTC.

The chain uses TRBV19 and TRBJ1-2; 9 nucleotides agree with TRBD1. Trimming cost V 5 bases and J 8 bases; bases outside gene matches: 12. Germline CDR1 is LNHDA and CDR2 is SQIVND (reference sequence). The CDR3 covers 15 residues. In DNA form, the CDR3 reads TGTGCCAGTAGTGGACATCAAACAGGGGGCGGCGGCTACACCTTC. It specifies CASSGHQTGGGGYTF. Full variable domain (remainder filled in from reference TRBV19 and TRBJ1-2): DGGITQSPKYLFRKEGQNVTLSCEQNLNHDAMYWYRQDPGQGLRLIYYSQIVNDFQKGDIAEGYSVSREKKESFPLTVTSAQKNPTAFYLCASSGHQTGGGGYTFGSGTRLTVV.

On this clonotype: This may be a read error: a much more frequent sequence differs by one nucleotide. V and J are TRBV12-3 or TRBV12-4 and TRBJ1-3; D call uncertain. This CDR3 spans 19 amino acids. CDR3 DNA sequence: TGTGCCTGCAGTTTCCCCTACACATTCCCTTGGGACTCTGGAAACACCATATATTTT. It yields the protein CACSFPYTFPWDSGNTIYF.

The chain is built from TRBV11-2 and TRBJ2-2; TRBD1 aligns across 8 bases. CDR3 length: 16 amino acids. The trim removed 5 bases at V and 4 bases at J, leaving 9 bases unmatched. Germline V CDR1 and CDR2: SGHAT, FQNNGV. The CDR3 DNA reads TGTGCCAGCAGCCCTCCAACAGGGGGAGGCACCGGGGAGCTGTTTTTT. It yields the protein CASSPPTGGGTGELFF. Looking up the rest from reference TRBV11-2 and TRBJ2-2 gives the full variable domain: EAGVAQSPRYKIIEKRQSVAFWCNPISGHATLYWYQQILGQGPKLLIQFQNNGVVDDSQLPKDRFSAERLKGVDSTLKIQPAKLEDSAVYLCASSPPTGGGTGELFFGEGSRLTVL.

This clonotype was seen more than once but under ten times. V is TRBV24-1 and J is TRBJ2-1; D is tentatively TRBD1 or TRBD2 (5 bases each). The germline gives CDR1 KGHDR, CDR2 SFDVKD. This CDR3 has 15 residues. V dropped 2 bases and J dropped 9 bases, with 16 bases sitting between them. This CDR3 reads CATSDWGRTPGEQFF. Here the CDR3 DNA reads TGTGCCACCAGTGATTGGGGGAGAACCCCTGGTGAGCAGTTCTTC.

The chain joins TRBV2 to TRBJ2-2, with 15 bases aligning to TRBD2. This CDR3 spans 17 amino acids. From germline, CDR1 is SNHLY and CDR2 FYNNEI. V lost 5 bases, J lost 1 base, and 2 bases stayed unmatched. In nucleotides, the CDR3 is TGTGCCAGCAGTCCGGGACTAGCGGGAGGGAACACCGGGGAGCTGTTTTTT. This codes for CASSPGLAGGNTGELFF.

This clonotype came up once. A much larger clonotype is one base distant, so this may be a read error. A read error is likely, as this CDR3 ends without the conserved phenylalanine or tryptophan. The chain carries TRBV9 and TRBJ1-1; D call uncertain. The V gene's germline CDR1 is SGDLS and CDR2 YYNGEE. The CDR3 covers 13 residues. The CDR3 loop is CASTFTRNTEAFC. CDR3 sequence (DNA): TGTGCAAGCACGTTTACCCGGAACACTGAAGCTTTCTGT.

In its sample, this clonotype was seen many times. The rearrangement joins TRBV20-1 to TRBJ2-3; 8 bases map to TRBD1. The V gene's germline CDR1 is DFQATT and CDR2 SNEGSKA (reference sequence). This CDR3 has 15 residues. The V gene end was trimmed by 4 bases and the J gene end by 2 bases; junction bases not matched to a gene: 8. The CDR3 nucleotides are TGCAGTGCTATCAGAGGACAGGGTGACACAGATACGCAGTATTTT. Its protein is CSAIRGQGDTDTQYF.

This clonotype was observed a handful of times. V usage is TRBV27 and J usage is TRBJ2-7; tentative D call: TRBD1 (5 bases). The CDR3 has 15 residues. The V end lost 3 bases, the J end lost 0 bases, and 12 bases lay between the germline ends. CDR1 is MNHEY and CDR2 is SMNVEV in the germline V gene (reference sequence). The chain's CDR3 is CASSFGPGHSYEQYF. As DNA, the CDR3 is TGTGCCAGCAGTTTTGGGCCAGGGCACTCCTACGAGCAGTACTTC.

This clonotype was picked up many times. The J gene is TRBJ1-1, the V gene TRBV27; no clear D. CDR3 size: 13 residues. V was pared by 2 bases and J by 7 bases, with 11 bases between. The germline V gene has CDR1 MNHEY and CDR2 SMNVEV (reference sequence). The CDR3 DNA sequence: TGTGCCAGCAGTTTAGGCAGCCGGAGTGAAGCTTTCTTT. Translating gives CASSLGSRSEAFF.

In its sample, this clonotype was seen a few times. This sequence joins TRBV11-2 and TRBJ2-1; TRBD2 might be the D (6 bases). The germline V and J ends were trimmed by 4 bases and 8 bases, with 9 bases remaining between them. The CDR3 loop spans 12 amino acids. Germline V CDR1 and CDR2: SGHAT, FQNNGV. The CDR3 nucleotides are TGTGCCAGCAGCTCTTCGGGGGATGAGCAGTTCTTC. Translating gives CASSSSGDEQFF.

This clonotype has more than one count but fewer than ten. The chain combines TRBV11-2 with TRBJ1-2; D remains ambiguous. The CDR3 extends over 13 amino acids. Germline-derived CDR1 and CDR2 are SGHAT and FQNNGV. V gave up 5 bases and J gave up 4 bases, with 11 bases separating them. CDR3 loop: CASSEEGGYGYTF. Here the CDR3 DNA reads TGTGCCAGCAGCGAGGAGGGCGGCTATGGCTACACCTTC.

The genes are TRBV30 and TRBJ1-1; D is possibly TRBD1 (5 bases). Germline assignment: CDR1 GTSNPN and CDR2 SVGIG (reference sequence). V lost 2 bases, J lost 1 base, and 8 bases lay in between. The CDR3 is 13 residues long. The CDR3 loop reads CAWSTGENTEAFF. Written as DNA, the CDR3 is TGTGCCTGGAGTACAGGAGAGAACACTGAAGCTTTCTTT.

CDR3 amino acids: CSASGRATEAFF. CDR3 bases: TGCAGTGCTAGCGGCAGGGCTACTGAAGCTTTCTTT. The rearrangement joins TRBV20-1 to TRBJ1-1; a weak D match, TRBD1 (5 bases). The CDR3 consists of 12 residues. V dropped 3 bases and J dropped 5 bases, with 10 bases sitting between them. CDR1 and CDR2 from the germline V gene are DFQATT and SNEGSKA (reference sequence).

The rearrangement links TRBV6-2 or TRBV6-3 to TRBJ2-1; 7 nucleotides match TRBD2. The CDR3 runs to 18 residues. The V segment lost 6 bases and the J segment 4 bases; nucleotides outside the gene matches: 18. Germline loops: CDR1 MNHEY, CDR2 SVGEGT. The CDR3 DNA reads TGTGCCAGCAGCTACGCCACTCCTACTAGCGTGATTTACAATGAGCAGTTCTTC. Its translation: CASSYATPTSVIYNEQFF.

In this sample, this clonotype turned up many times. This chain uses TRBV3-1 with TRBJ2-5, with D hard to call. The CDR3 has 13 amino acids. V was cut by 0 bases and J by 11 bases, with 13 bases left in between. Germline CDR1 reads LGHDT; CDR2 reads YNNKEL (reference sequence). CDR3 protein: CASSQDTAERQYF. DNA for the CDR3: TGTGCCAGCAGCCAAGATACAGCAGAGAGACAGTACTTC.

This clonotype was counted between two and nine times. This chain joins TRBV9 and TRBJ2-7; 14 bases match TRBD2. From germline, CDR1 is SGDLS and CDR2 YYNGEE. V shed 0 bases, J shed 2 bases, and the junction held 10 bases outside the gene matches. The CDR3 is 19 residues long. The CDR3 DNA reads TGTGCCAGCAGCGTAGTAGGGACTAGCGGGAGCCCACTAACCTACGAGCAGTACGTC. It encodes CASSVVGTSGSPLTYEQYV.

This clonotype was seen a few times. V and J are TRBV6-5 and TRBJ1-2, with D perhaps matching TRBD1 (5 bases). Germline CDR1 MNHEY, CDR2 SVGAGI. The CDR3 length is 15 residues. V gave up 4 bases and J gave up 4 bases, with 16 bases separating them. The CDR3 region is CASSFVGTESYGYTF. Written as DNA, the CDR3 is TGTGCCAGCAGTTTCGTCGGGACGGAGAGCTATGGCTACACCTTC.

V and J are TRBV18 and TRBJ1-2, with TRBD1 as a possible D gene (5 bases). Germline V gene lookup returns CDR1 KGHSH and CDR2 LQKENI. This CDR3 comprises 12 residues. Trimming removed 8 bases at V and 5 bases at J, with 12 bases between. The CDR3 is CASRDEGYGYTF. The CDR3, as DNA: TGTGCCAGCCGCGACGAGGGGTATGGCTACACCTTC.

This clonotype was detected a few times. The V call is TRBV20-1, the J call TRBJ2-1; 8 bases map to TRBD2. The CDR3 totals 16 residues. CDR1 and CDR2 from the germline V gene are DFQATT and SNEGSKA (reference sequence). With 1 base clipped from V and 1 base from J, the junction kept 6 bases outside the gene matches. In nucleotides, the CDR3 is TGCAGTGCTAGAGGGGGAGCGGGAGAATCCTACAATGAGCAGTTCTTC. Amino acids: CSARGGAGESYNEQFF.

This sequence joins TRBV12-3 or TRBV12-4 and TRBJ2-1; no definite D call. This CDR3 is 15 amino acids long. V was clipped by 3 bases and J by 5 bases, with 14 bases between them. The DNA for the CDR3 is TGTGCCAGCAGTTTTTCTAGTCCCACCCACAATGAGCAGTTCTTC. This gives the protein CASSFSSPTHNEQFF.

The J gene is TRBJ2-1, the V gene TRBV6-1; 8 positions match TRBD2. V trimming: 2 bases; J trimming: 6 bases; junction bases outside the gene matches: 6. In germline, CDR1 is MNHNS, CDR2 SASEGT. The CDR3 is 15 amino acids. The CDR3 spells CASSESAGESNEQFF. CDR3 DNA sequence: TGTGCCAGCAGTGAATCAGCGGGAGAGAGCAATGAGCAGTTCTTC.

This clonotype was detected many times. The V call is TRBV30, the J call TRBJ1-2, with D possibly TRBD1 on 5 matching bases. The CDR3 contains 12 residues. Germline V lookup: CDR1 GTSNPN, CDR2 SVGIG (reference sequence). V gave up 6 bases and J gave up 7 bases, with 15 bases separating them. This CDR3 reads CACTPRGSGYTF. In nucleotides, the CDR3 is TGTGCCTGTACCCCAAGGGGAAGTGGCTACACCTTC.

This chain connects TRBV9 to TRBJ1-1; no clear D gene. Trimming took off 0 bases at V and 4 bases at J, with 7 bases between the two ends. CDR3 size: 13 residues. Germline V gives CDR1 SGDLS, CDR2 YYNGEE. The DNA for the CDR3 is TGTGCCAGCAGCGTAGAATGGTTCACTGAAGCTTTCTTT. Its translation: CASSVEWFTEAFF.

This clonotype has a handful of counts. The V gene is TRBV6-1, the J gene TRBJ2-3; TRBD1 might be the D (7 bases). In germline, CDR1 is MNHNS, CDR2 SASEGT. V shed 6 bases and J shed 4 bases, with 23 bases lying between them. The CDR3 extends over 17 amino acids. CDR3 nucleotides: TGTGCCAGCAGCGAGGAAGTACAGGGGAGGAGGGCAGATACGCAGTATTTT. As protein: CASSEEVQGRRADTQYF.

This clonotype occurred a few times. The CDR3 is CATSEGTSGRETQYF. DNA of the CDR3: TGTGCCACCAGTGAGGGGACTAGCGGGAGAGAGACCCAGTACTTC. V usage is TRBV24-1 and J usage is TRBJ2-5, with 14 bases aligning to TRBD2. The CDR3 consists of 15 residues. The J segment lost 4 bases and the V segment lost 4 bases, leaving 1 base of the junction unmatched. Germline CDR1 and CDR2: KGHDR and SFDVKD.

The chain combines TRBV14 with TRBJ2-5; TRBD1 or TRBD2 may be the D gene (6 bases each). Germline lookup yields CDR1 SGHDN and CDR2 FVKESK. The V end was cut by 4 bases, the J end by 3 bases, with 18 bases between. The CDR3 covers 16 residues. CDR3 DNA sequence: TGTGCCAGCAGCCTTTCCGGAGGCGGGACAAAAGAGACCCAGTACTTC. Encoded protein: CASSLSGGGTKETQYF.